This TCR beta chain appears in the sequencing data of a study of blood T cell repertoires in COVID-19. The overall study: The study drew acute and convalescent COVID-19 samples from the United States, Italy and Spain.

Only in-frame clones appear in the TCRdb table, and some are missing; sequencing was by immunoSEQ multiplex PCR. Among over 60,000 clones listed, about 86% were seen once. Sequencing was carried out using peripheral blood. The receptor's source is a man aged 40-55 years with acute or convalescent COVID-19.

CDR3 amino acids: CASSPRFSAEAFF. For the CDR3, the DNA is TGTGCCAGCAGCCCCCGTTTCTCCGCTGAAGCTTTCTTT. The rearrangement joins TRBV9 to TRBJ1-1; D is ambiguous. The CDR3 consists of 13 residues. The germline V gene has CDR1 SGDLS and CDR2 YYNGEE. V shed 4 bases and J shed 6 bases, with 13 bases lying between them.